This TCR beta chain was documented in a study of cytomegalovirus exposure and HLA in healthy donors. CDR3 size: 16 residues. CDR1 MGHRA and CDR2 YSYEKL come from the germline V gene. Trimming at V came to 4 bases and at J to 6 bases, leaving 8 bases not matched to a gene. The study ran its PCR with 60 Vbeta and 13 Jbeta primers. Sequencing was performed with immunoSEQ multiplex PCR; in TCRdb, only in-frame clones are kept and a portion is missing. The table records some 66,000 clones, 78% of them present only once. The receptor comes from a man aged 35 to 55 in good health and CMV-seronegative. Sequencing used PBMCs. This chain uses TRBV4-1 with TRBJ2-1; 11 nucleotides align to TRBD2. The CDR3 DNA reads TGCGCCAGCAGCCCTCGTGGAACTAGCGGGAGCAATGAGCAGTTCTTC. This sequence encodes CASSPRGTSGSNEQFF.